This T cell receptor beta chain was recovered during a study of cytomegalovirus exposure and HLA in healthy donors. Study-wide points: An analysis that came later showed most CMV-associated TCR beta chains appearing HLA-restricted.

The PCR was carried out with 60 Vbeta primers and 13 Jbeta primers. Data came from immunoSEQ multiplex PCR; TCRdb stores just in-frame clones and leaves some out. The table for this sample gives about 74,000 clones. Each of the donors was a healthy bone marrow donor. A remark on this clone: Its antigen is still unknown.

This CDR3 contains 15 residues. CDR1 and CDR2 (germline): GTSNPN, SVGIG (reference sequence). V shed 4 bases, J shed 4 bases, and the junction held 9 bases outside the gene matches. The clonotype was recovered from a female donor in good health and CMV-seropositive. The V and J genes are TRBV30 and TRBJ2-2; TRBD1 matches at 7 bases. Specimen: PBMCs. For the CDR3, the DNA is TGTGCCTGGAACGGGATGGGACAGTTCACCGGGGAGCTGTTTTTT. It encodes CAWNGMGQFTGELFF. Based on the CDR3 plus reference TRBV30 and TRBJ2-2, the full variable domain is SQTIHQWPATLVQPVGSPLSLECTVEGTSNPNLYWYRQAAGRGLQLLFYSVGIGQISSEVPQNLSASRPQDRQFILSSKKLLLSDSGFYLCAWNGMGQFTGELFFGEGSRLTVL.